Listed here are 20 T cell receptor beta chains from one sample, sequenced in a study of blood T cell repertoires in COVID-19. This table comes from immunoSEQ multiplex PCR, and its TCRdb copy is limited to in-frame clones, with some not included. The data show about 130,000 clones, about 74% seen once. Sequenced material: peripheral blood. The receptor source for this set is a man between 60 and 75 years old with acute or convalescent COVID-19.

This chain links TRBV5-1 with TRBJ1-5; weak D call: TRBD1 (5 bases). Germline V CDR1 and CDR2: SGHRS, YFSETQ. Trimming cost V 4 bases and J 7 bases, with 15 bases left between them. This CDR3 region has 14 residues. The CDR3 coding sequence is TGCGCCAGCAGCCCGACGGGGGGAGGACAGCCCCAGCATTTT. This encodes CASSPTGGGQPQHF.

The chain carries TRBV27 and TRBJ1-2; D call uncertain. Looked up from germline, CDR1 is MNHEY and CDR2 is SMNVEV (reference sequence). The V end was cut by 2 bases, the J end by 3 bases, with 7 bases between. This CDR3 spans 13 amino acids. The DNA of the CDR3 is TGTGCCAGCAGTTTAGGAGAACACTATGGCTACACCTTC. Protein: CASSLGEHYGYTF.

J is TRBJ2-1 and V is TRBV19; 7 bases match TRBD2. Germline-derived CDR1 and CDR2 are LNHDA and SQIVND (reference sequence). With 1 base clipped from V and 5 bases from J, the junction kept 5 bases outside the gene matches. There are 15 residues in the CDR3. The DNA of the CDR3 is TGTGCCAGTAGTATAGGGAGCGGGGAGAACAATGAGCAGTTCTTC. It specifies CASSIGSGENNEQFF.

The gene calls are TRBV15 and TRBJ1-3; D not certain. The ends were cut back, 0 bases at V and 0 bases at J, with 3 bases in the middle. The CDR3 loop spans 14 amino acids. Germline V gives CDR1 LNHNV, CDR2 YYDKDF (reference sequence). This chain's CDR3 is CATSRDLSGNTIYF. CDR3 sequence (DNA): TGTGCCACCAGCAGAGATCTCTCTGGAAACACCATATATTTT. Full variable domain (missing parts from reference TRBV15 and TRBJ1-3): DAMVIQNPRYQVTQFGKPVTLSCSQTLNHNVMYWYQQKSSQAPKLLFHYYDKDFNNEADTPDNFQSRRPNTSFCFLDIRSPGLGDTAMYLCATSRDLSGNTIYFGEGSWLTVV.

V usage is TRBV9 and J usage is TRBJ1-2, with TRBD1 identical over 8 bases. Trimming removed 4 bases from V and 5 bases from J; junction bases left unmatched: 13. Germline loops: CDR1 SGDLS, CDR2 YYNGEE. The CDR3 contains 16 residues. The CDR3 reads CASSPLGAGGVYGYTF. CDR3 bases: TGTGCCAGCAGCCCCCTCGGGGCAGGGGGCGTGTATGGCTACACCTTC.

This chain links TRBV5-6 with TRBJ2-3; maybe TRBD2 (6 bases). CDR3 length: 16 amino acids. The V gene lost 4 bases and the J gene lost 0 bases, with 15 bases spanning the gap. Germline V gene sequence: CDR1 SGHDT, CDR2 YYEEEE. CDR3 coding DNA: TGTGCCAGCAGCATTCCGTTGCTAGCGAGCACAGATACGCAGTATTTT. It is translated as CASSIPLLASTDTQYF. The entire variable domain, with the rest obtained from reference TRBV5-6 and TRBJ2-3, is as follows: DAGVTQSPTHLIKTRGQQVTLRCSPKSGHDTVSWYQQALGQGPQFIFQYYEEEERQRGNFPDRFSGHQFPNYSSELNVNALLLGDSALYLCASSIPLLASTDTQYFGPGTRLTVL.

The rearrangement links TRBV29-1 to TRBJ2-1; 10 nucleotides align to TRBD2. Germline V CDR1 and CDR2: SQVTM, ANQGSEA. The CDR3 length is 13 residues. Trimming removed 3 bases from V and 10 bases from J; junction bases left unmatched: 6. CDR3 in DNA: TGCAGCGTTGAGGATGGACTAGCGGACGAGCAGTTCTTC. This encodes CSVEDGLADEQFF.

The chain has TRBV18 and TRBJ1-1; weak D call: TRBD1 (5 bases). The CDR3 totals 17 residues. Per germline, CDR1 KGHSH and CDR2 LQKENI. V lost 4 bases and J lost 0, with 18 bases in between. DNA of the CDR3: TGTGCCAGCTCACAAAGGGGTGTTCCGGCTATGAACACTGAAGCTTTCTTT. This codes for CASSQRGVPAMNTEAFF.

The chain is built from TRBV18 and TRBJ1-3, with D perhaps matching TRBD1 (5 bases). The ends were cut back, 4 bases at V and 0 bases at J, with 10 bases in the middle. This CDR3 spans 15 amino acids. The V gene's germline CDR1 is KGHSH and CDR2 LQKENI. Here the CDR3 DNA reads TGTGCCAGCTCACGCGGGACGGGCTCTGGAAACACCATATATTTT. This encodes CASSRGTGSGNTIYF.

The CDR3: CASSFGGSESKNIQYF. CDR3 bases: TGTGCCAGCAGTTTCGGTGGGAGCGAGTCCAAAAACATTCAGTACTTC. This chain links TRBV27 with TRBJ2-4; maybe TRBD2 (5 bases). This CDR3 comprises 16 residues. Trimming removed 3 bases from V and 2 bases from J, with 14 bases in between. CDR1 is MNHEY and CDR2 is SMNVEV in the germline V gene (reference sequence).

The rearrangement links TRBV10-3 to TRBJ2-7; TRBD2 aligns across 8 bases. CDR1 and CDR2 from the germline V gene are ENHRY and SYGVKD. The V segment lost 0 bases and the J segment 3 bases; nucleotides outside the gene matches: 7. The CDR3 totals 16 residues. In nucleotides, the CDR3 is TGTGCCATCAGTGAGTCTGGCGGGGGGTCAATCTACGAGCAGTACTTC. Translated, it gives CAISESGGGSIYEQYF.

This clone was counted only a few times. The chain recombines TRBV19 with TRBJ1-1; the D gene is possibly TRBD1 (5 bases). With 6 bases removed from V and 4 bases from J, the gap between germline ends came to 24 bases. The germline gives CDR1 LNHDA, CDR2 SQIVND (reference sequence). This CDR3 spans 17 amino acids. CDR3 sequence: CASRDPRGFMTGTEAFF. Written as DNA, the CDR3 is TGTGCCAGTAGAGACCCAAGGGGCTTTATGACGGGCACTGAAGCTTTCTTT.

Here the CDR3 reads CSVGGQGNQPQHF. Here the CDR3 DNA reads TGCAGCGTTGGCGGACAGGGCAATCAGCCCCAGCATTTT. J is TRBJ1-5 and V is TRBV29-1; TRBD1 aligns across 7 bases. CDR3 length: 13 amino acids. CDR1 and CDR2 (germline): SQVTM, ANQGSEA. V trimming: 4 bases; J trimming: 2 bases; junction bases outside the gene matches: 2.

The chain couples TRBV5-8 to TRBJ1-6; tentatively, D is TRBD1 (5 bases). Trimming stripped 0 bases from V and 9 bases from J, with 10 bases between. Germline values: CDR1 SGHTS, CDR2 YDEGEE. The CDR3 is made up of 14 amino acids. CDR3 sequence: CASSLGGYGSPLHF. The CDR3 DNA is TGTGCCAGCAGCTTGGGGGGCTACGGTTCACCCCTCCACTTT.

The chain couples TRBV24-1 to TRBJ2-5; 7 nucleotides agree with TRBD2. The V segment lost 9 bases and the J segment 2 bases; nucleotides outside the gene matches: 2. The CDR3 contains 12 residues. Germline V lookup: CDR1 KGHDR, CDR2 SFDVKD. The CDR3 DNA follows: TGTGCCACCGGGGGGGAACAAGAGACCCAGTACTTC. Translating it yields CATGGEQETQYF.

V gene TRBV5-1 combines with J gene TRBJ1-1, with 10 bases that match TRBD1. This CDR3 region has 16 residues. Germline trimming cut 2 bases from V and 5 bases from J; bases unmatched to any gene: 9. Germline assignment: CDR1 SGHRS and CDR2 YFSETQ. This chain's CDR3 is CASSLGQGGRRTEAFF. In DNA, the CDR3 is TGCGCCAGCAGCTTAGGACAGGGGGGACGACGGACTGAAGCTTTCTTT. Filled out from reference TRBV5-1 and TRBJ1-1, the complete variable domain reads KAGVTQTPRYLIKTRGQQVTLSCSPISGHRSVSWYQQTPGQGLQFLFEYFSETQRNKGNFPGRFSGRQFSNSRSEMNVSTLELGDSALYLCASSLGQGGRRTEAFFGQGTRLTVV.

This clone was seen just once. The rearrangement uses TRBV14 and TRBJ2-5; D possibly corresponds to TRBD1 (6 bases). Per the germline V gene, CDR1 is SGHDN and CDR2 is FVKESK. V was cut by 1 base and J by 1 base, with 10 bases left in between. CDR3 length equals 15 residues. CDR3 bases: TGTGCCAGCAGCCAAGTCAGGGGCCCCCAAGAGACCCAGTACTTC. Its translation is CASSQVRGPQETQYF.

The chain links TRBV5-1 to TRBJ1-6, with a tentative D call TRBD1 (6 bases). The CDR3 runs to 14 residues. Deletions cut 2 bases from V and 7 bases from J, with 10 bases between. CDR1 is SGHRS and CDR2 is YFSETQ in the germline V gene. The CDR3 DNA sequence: TGCGCCAGCAGCTTACAGGGAGGGAATTCACCCCTCCACTTT. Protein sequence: CASSLQGGNSPLHF. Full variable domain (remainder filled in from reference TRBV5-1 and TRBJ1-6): KAGVTQTPRYLIKTRGQQVTLSCSPISGHRSVSWYQQTPGQGLQFLFEYFSETQRNKGNFPGRFSGRQFSNSRSEMNVSTLELGDSALYLCASSLQGGNSPLHFGNGTRLTVT.

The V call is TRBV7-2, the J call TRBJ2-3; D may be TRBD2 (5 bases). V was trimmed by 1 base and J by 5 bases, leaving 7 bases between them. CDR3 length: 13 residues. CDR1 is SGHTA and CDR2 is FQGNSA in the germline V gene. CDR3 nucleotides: TGTGCCAGCAGCTTAGGTGGGAGAGATACGCAGTATTTT. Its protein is CASSLGGRDTQYF.

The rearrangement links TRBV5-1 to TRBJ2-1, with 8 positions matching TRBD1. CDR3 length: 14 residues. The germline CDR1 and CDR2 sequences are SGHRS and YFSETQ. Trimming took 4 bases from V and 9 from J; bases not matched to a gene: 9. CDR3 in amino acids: CASSPQDRAPEQFF. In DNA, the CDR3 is TGCGCCAGCAGCCCCCAGGACAGGGCGCCTGAGCAGTTCTTC. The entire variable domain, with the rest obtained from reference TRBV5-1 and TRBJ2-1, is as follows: KAGVTQTPRYLIKTRGQQVTLSCSPISGHRSVSWYQQTPGQGLQFLFEYFSETQRNKGNFPGRFSGRQFSNSRSEMNVSTLELGDSALYLCASSPQDRAPEQFFGPGTRLTVL.